This TCR beta chain was documented in a study of control samples from healthy donors and cancer patients. The repertoire was sequenced with immunoSEQ multiplex PCR; TCRdb's copy has only in-frame clones and lacks some. The sample holds approximately 120,000 clones; 90% are singletons and the top ten take 4.4%. The CDR3 has 13 amino acids. V dropped 7 bases and J dropped 3 bases, with 12 bases sitting between them. The chain is built from TRBV12-3 or TRBV12-4 and TRBJ1-1; a possible D gene is TRBD1 (6 bases). The sample comprised blood. The sequence derives from a human donor in good health. The donor label of this sample is uncertain. Here the CDR3 DNA reads TGTGCCAGCACCATAAGACAGGACACTGAAGCTTTCTTT. It is translated as CASTIRQDTEAFF.